Shown below are 18 T cell receptor beta chains from a single sample sequenced in a study of T cell responses to AZD1222 COVID-19 vaccine. The data were produced by immunoSEQ multiplex PCR, yet TCRdb's version contains in-frame clones alone and is incomplete. The data show some 200,000 clones, approximately 91% seen once. The sample was peripheral blood, taken on day 0 of AZD1222 vaccination. These receptors all stem from an adult in good health.

This chain connects TRBV7-9 to TRBJ1-2; D is unresolved. V lost 5 bases to trimming and J lost 4 bases, with 8 bases between them. Germline-derived CDR1 and CDR2 are SEHNR and FQNEAQ (reference sequence). The CDR3 has 12 amino acids. CDR3 in DNA: TGTGCCAGCAGCCGTTCTGGCTATGGCTACACCTTC. This codes for CASSRSGYGYTF.

The V gene is TRBV11-2, the J gene TRBJ1-1, with unresolved D. The length of the CDR3 is 13 residues. V lost 3 bases and J lost 8, with 13 bases in between. In germline, CDR1 is SGHAT, CDR2 FQNNGV. The CDR3 sequence: CASSLAGSSEAFF. CDR3 coding DNA: TGTGCCAGCAGCTTGGCTGGGTCCTCAGAAGCTTTCTTT.

In DNA form, the CDR3 reads TGTGCCAGCAGTGGAAAACAGGGGGAACTCTCTGGAAACACCATATATTTT. Translation gives CASSGKQGELSGNTIYF. The V and J genes are TRBV25-1 and TRBJ1-3; 8 bases are a match to TRBD1. This CDR3 comprises 17 residues. Per germline, CDR1 MGHDK and CDR2 SYGVNS. The V and J ends lost 4 bases and 0 bases, in that order; junction bases with no gene match: 8.

This clone appeared a few times. J is TRBJ2-1 and V is TRBV10-3, with D perhaps being TRBD1 or TRBD2 (5 bases each). The CDR3 sequence is 12 residues long. Trimming stripped 6 bases from V and 7 bases from J, with 10 bases between. Germline V CDR1 and CDR2: ENHRY, SYGVKD. DNA of the CDR3: TGTGCCATCAGGGGGTGGGGGAATGAGCAGTTCTTC. It translates to CAIRGWGNEQFF.

This sequence joins TRBV28 and TRBJ1-6, with 9 bases identical to TRBD1. The J segment lost 8 bases and the V segment lost 1 base, leaving 6 bases of the junction unmatched. Germline loops: CDR1 MDHEN, CDR2 SYDVKM. The CDR3 covers 16 residues. The CDR3 bases are TGTGCCAGCAGTTTATCTGTGGGACAGGGCGATTCACCCCTCCACTTT. Its translation: CASSLSVGQGDSPLHF.

The chain joins TRBV27 to TRBJ1-5; TRBD1 matches 9 bases. Germline assignment: CDR1 MNHEY and CDR2 SMNVEV (reference sequence). This CDR3 contains 15 residues. V shed 8 bases and J 1 base; nucleotides not matched to a gene: 6. CDR3 coding DNA: TGTGCCAGCCGGCCCGGGACAGGGAGCAATCAGCCCCAGCATTTT. This codes for CASRPGTGSNQPQHF.

In nucleotides, the CDR3 is TGTGCCAGCAGTCCTTCAGACTCCAACACCGGGGAGCTGTTTTTT. It codes for CASSPSDSNTGELFF. This chain links TRBV28 with TRBJ2-2; D is undetermined. Germline V CDR1 and CDR2: MDHEN, SYDVKM. The CDR3 has 15 residues. V was pared by 5 bases and J by 2 bases, with 12 bases between.

This chain connects TRBV18 to TRBJ2-5; D is possibly TRBD2 (5 bases). V was trimmed by 6 bases and J by 3 bases, leaving 17 bases between them. The CDR3 covers 15 residues. Germline CDR1 is KGHSH and CDR2 is LQKENI. The CDR3 region has the DNA TGTGCCAGCTCGGAAGTGCTGGGAGCCAAAGAGACCCAGTACTTC. Its translation is CASSEVLGAKETQYF.

This rearrangement joins TRBV12-5 to TRBJ2-3; the D is unclear. CDR1 LGHNT and CDR2 FRNRAP come from the germline V gene. The length of the CDR3 is 16 residues. V lost 6 bases and J lost 4, with 20 bases in between. The CDR3, as DNA: TGTGCTAGTGGCCTCGGATCCCCCGGTCCGGCAGATACGCAGTATTTT. Translating it yields CASGLGSPGPADTQYF.

The chain combines TRBV3-1 (or the pseudogene TRBV3-2) with TRBJ2-1, with TRBD1 as a possible D gene (7 bases). The CDR3 spans 15 residues. Germline values: CDR1 LGHDT, CDR2 YNNKEL (reference sequence). Trimming left V 6 bases short and J 4 bases short, with 16 bases between. CDR3 region: CASSPGGRDYNEQFF. The DNA for the CDR3 is TGTGCCAGCAGTCCAGGGGGGCGTGATTACAATGAGCAGTTCTTC.

V is TRBV28 and J is TRBJ2-1; D is uncertain. This CDR3 is built from 16 residues. V lost 3 bases and J 2 bases, leaving 14 bases between the germline ends. CDR1 and CDR2 from the germline V gene are MDHEN and SYDVKM. The CDR3 sequence: CASSFPLRSTYNEQFF. CDR3 DNA sequence: TGTGCCAGCAGTTTTCCCCTCAGGAGTACCTACAATGAGCAGTTCTTC.

This chain uses TRBV27 with TRBJ2-7; D possibly uses TRBD1 or TRBD2 (5 bases each). The germline gives CDR1 MNHEY, CDR2 SMNVEV (reference sequence). The V and J ends lost 4 bases and 6 bases respectively, with 16 bases between them. This CDR3 spans 14 amino acids. The CDR3 sequence: CASSWGRVAGEQYF. DNA for the CDR3: TGTGCCAGCAGTTGGGGCAGAGTTGCGGGCGAGCAGTACTTC.

The CDR3 DNA follows: TGTGCCAGCAGACACAGGGTTAACTATGGCTACACCTTC. Translation: CASRHRVNYGYTF. The chain carries TRBV5-6 and TRBJ1-2; D is possibly TRBD1 (6 bases). This CDR3 has 13 residues. V shed 5 bases and J shed 1 base, with 9 bases lying between them. CDR1 SGHDT and CDR2 YYEEEE come from the germline V gene.

In nucleotides, the CDR3 is TGTGCCAGCAAAATAACGAATTTGGGGGCGGGGGCCCAGTACTTC. Translated, it gives CASKITNLGAGAQYF. The V gene is TRBV7-2, the J gene TRBJ2-5; D is perhaps TRBD2 (7 bases). This CDR3 region has 15 residues. Trimming stripped 7 bases from V and 9 bases from J, with 24 bases between. Per germline, CDR1 SGHTA and CDR2 FQGNSA.

The chain combines TRBV19 with TRBJ2-1, with 10 nucleotides matching TRBD2. Looked up from germline, CDR1 is LNHDA and CDR2 is SQIVND (reference sequence). The CDR3 runs 16 residues. The trim removed 4 bases at V and 10 bases at J, leaving 13 bases unmatched. CDR3 loop: CASSTAPSGSRWEQFF. The CDR3 DNA is TGTGCCAGTAGTACGGCCCCTAGCGGGAGCCGGTGGGAGCAGTTCTTC.

This clone has just one count. The chain links TRBV6-2 or TRBV6-3 to TRBJ1-5; TRBD1 matches 9 bases. The CDR3 loop spans 15 amino acids. Losses at the gene ends were 6 bases for V and 3 bases for J; bases not matched to a gene: 6. Germline assignment: CDR1 MNHEY and CDR2 SVGEGT. CDR3 sequence: CASSRTGAFNQPQHF. The CDR3 coding sequence is TGTGCCAGCAGCCGGACAGGGGCCTTCAATCAGCCCCAGCATTTT.

The CDR3 here is CASSLSKASTGGSNQPQHF. The CDR3 DNA sequence: TGTGCCAGCAGTCTAAGTAAGGCCAGTACAGGGGGCAGCAATCAGCCCCAGCATTTT. This chain connects TRBV28 to TRBJ1-5; 9 bases align to TRBD1. Trimming at V came to 5 bases and at J to 1 base, leaving 15 bases not matched to a gene. The germline V gene encodes CDR1 MDHEN and CDR2 SYDVKM. The CDR3 has 19 residues.

V gene TRBV7-2 combines with J gene TRBJ2-1; D possibly corresponds to TRBD2 (6 bases). This CDR3 spans 16 amino acids. CDR1 is SGHTA and CDR2 is FQGNSA in the germline V gene. Trimming stripped 1 base from V and 2 bases from J, with 12 bases between. CDR3 coding DNA: TGTGCCAGCAGCTTAGAGGGGACTCTGACCTACAATGAGCAGTTCTTC. Translating it yields CASSLEGTLTYNEQFF.